This T cell receptor beta chain derives from a study of T cells expressing NK-cell markers. The CDR3 covers 16 residues. In germline, CDR1 is SGHDN, CDR2 FVKESK. TCRdb derives one entry per CDR3 protein from the 5' RACE reads, leaving out DNA. Listed are 200,000 to 300,000 distinct CDR3 sequences; approximately 0.42% falls within the top ten. The sample taken for sequencing was blood T cells: a sorted CD56 or NKG2C T cell subset, CD4+ or CD8+ T cells, or bulk PBMC T cells (not recorded which). This clonotype was sampled from a man in his late teens or twenties in good health. The gene calls are TRBV14 and TRBJ2-1; the D call from TCRdb, TRBD1, cannot be confirmed without DNA. CDR3 protein: CASSQRVPGQGATAFF.